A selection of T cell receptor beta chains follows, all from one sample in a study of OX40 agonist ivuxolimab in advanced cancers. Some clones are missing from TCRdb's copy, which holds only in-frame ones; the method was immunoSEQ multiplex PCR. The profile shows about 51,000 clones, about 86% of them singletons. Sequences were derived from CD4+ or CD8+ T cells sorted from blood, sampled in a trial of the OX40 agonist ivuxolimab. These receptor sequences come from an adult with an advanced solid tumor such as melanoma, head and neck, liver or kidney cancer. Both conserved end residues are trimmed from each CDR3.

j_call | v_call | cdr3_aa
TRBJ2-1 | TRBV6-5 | ASRQGQGAYNEQF
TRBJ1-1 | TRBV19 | ASSWDGDTEAF
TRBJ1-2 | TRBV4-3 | ASSQGRGASNYGYT
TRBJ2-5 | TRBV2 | ASSEAGGAGGPETQY
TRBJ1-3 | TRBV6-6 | ASSLNRGTGNTIY
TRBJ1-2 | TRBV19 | ASSIRVGTYGYT
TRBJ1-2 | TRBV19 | ASSIDSLYGYT
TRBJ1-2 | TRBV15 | ATSRAGPNYGYT
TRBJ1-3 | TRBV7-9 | ASSLGQVLSSGNTIY
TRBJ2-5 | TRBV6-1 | ASRRLAGGRETQY
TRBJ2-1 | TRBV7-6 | ASSLDQGGEQF
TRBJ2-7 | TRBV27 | ASLPLTGSSSYEQY
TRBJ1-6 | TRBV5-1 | ASSLVGVQGGSPLH
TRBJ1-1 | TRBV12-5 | ASGRSGSTEAF
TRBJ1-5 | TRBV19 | ASTALSNQPQH
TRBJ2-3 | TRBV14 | ASSQEVNRLADTQY
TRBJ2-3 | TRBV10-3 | AISERGAGTDTQY
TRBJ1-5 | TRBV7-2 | ASSPDGVNQPQH
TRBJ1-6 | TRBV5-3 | ARSSPLTGGSYYNSPLH
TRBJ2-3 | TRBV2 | ASSVSFPGLADTQY
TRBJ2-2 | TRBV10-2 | ASMGTSHSNTGELF
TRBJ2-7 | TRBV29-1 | STLQGISSEQY
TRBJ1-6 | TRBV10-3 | AISDVPGSGSPLH
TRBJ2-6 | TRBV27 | ASSPDRIGANVLT
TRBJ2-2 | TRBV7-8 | ASSSEGATGELF
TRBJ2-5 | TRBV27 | ASSSQGVGGETQY
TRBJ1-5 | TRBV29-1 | SVGSYSNQPQH
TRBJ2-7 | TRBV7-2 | ASSLFAGSGGEQY
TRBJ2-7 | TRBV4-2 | ASSQVTGGEQY
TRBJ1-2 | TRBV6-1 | ASSDKGRSGYT
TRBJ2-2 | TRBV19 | ATRGVPNTGELF
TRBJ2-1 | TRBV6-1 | ASSASNLYNEQF
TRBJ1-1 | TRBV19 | ASTWDRVNTEAF
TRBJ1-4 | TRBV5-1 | ASSLGARGTNEKLF
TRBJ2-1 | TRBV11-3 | ASSLVRYGNEQF
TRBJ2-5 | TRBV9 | ASSGGTSGQETQY
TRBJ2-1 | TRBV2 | ASSLGSNEQF
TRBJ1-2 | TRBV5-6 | ASSLRSGTGGGYT
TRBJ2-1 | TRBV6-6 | ASSPLRGEQF
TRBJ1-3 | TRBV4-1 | ASSQDAGFFSGNTIY
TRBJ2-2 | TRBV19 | ASKEDRVPTGELF
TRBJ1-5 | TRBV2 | ASSVSGSNQPQH
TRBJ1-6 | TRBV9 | ASSVGDSPLH
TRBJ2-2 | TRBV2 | ASSLRRLAGGGELF
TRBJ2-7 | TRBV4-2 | ASSPGQESFYEQY
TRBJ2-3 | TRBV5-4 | ASSSSGGADTQY
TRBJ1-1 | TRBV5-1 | ASSSGVAGTEAF